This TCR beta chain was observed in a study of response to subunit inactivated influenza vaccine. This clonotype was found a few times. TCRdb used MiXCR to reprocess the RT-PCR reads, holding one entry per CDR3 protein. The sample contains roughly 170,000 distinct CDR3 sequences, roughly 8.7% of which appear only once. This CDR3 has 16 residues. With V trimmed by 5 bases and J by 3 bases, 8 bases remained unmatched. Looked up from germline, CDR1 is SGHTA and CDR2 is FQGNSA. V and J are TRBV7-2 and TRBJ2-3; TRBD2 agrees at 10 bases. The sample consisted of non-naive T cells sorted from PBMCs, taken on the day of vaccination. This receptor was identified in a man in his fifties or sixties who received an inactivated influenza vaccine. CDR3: CASSVGHSGRTDTQYF. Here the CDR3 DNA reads TGTGCCAGCAGCGTAGGACATAGCGGGAGGACAGATACGCAGTATTTT.